This T cell receptor (beta chain) emerged from a study of blood T cells in healthy people across ages. This clonotype was seen a few times. Sample-barcoded 5' priming and a J-beta primer mix drove a second PCR of about 6 to 11 cycles. TCRdb re-analysed the 5' RACE reads in MiXCR, keeping a single row per CDR3 protein. Of roughly 1.6 million distinct CDR3 sequences listed, roughly 32% are singletons. Germline loops: CDR1 SGHVS, CDR2 FQNEAQ. CDR3 length: 17 amino acids. The trim removed 5 bases at V and 1 base at J, leaving 14 bases unmatched. Sequences were obtained from blood. This clonotype was obtained from a woman between 25 and 40 years old in good health. The rearrangement links TRBV7-8 to TRBJ2-7; 7 bases are shared with TRBD1. DNA of the CDR3: TGTGCCAGCAGCCTGCGGACAGGCCCAATCGGTTCCTACGAGCAGTACTTC. It yields the protein CASSLRTGPIGSYEQYF.